This entry features one T cell receptor (beta chain) sequence. Its recognized antigen is unknown. It has no much larger one-base neighbor in the sample; base qualities were not kept. TCRbeta CDR3 regions were sequenced with the immunoSEQ Assay. After extraction, genomic DNA underwent amplification by bias-controlled multiplex PCR, followed by high-throughput sequencing. The paper's data handling went like this. To quantify the absolute abundance of each unique TCRbeta CDR3 region, sequences were collapsed and filtered. T cell fraction was estimated by normalizing TCRbeta template counts to usable DNA, with usable DNA measured through amplification of reference genes found in all nucleated cells. Repertoire TCRs were annotated as SARS-CoV-2-specific by exact matching of V gene, CDR3 amino acid sequence and J gene to a known reactive TCR set. The reference SARS-CoV-2 TCR set was obtained from MIRA and was filtered for enrichment in COVID-19-positive ImmuneCODE repertoires, whereby public or cross-reactive TCRs were removed. Using the MIRA antigens, annotated TCRs were further analysed by specific ORF or by position within an ORF. Breadth was defined as annotated unique rearrangements over total unique productive rearrangements; depth was the summed frequency of those rearrangements. Two-sided Wilcoxon rank-sum tests were applied when comparing TCR breadth between groups. Held by TCRdb, this immuneACCESS table contains in-frame sequences only and omits some clones. Under half of the omission traces to an unresolved V gene where checked; the cause of the rest is unknown. V, J and clone size derive from that table, while D and trimming were established from the DNA sequence. The sample has fewer than 900,000 clones on record, around 90% of them singletons. The ten top clones hold over 1.3% of the sample.

CDR3 length: 16 amino acids, cysteine to phenylalanine. Left in the record is the CDR3 DNA by itself, 48 bases read in frame from the first base. V and J are truncated by 0 bases and 6 bases respectively, leaving an intervening sequence of 14 bases. The germline V gene encodes CDR1 SNHLY and CDR2 FYNNEI. Taken with the paper, the label for treatment or condition translates to: around 19 received Ad26.COV2.S at low or high dose, single or two shots; about 5 received placebo; per-sample allocation not given. Repertoires of vaccine and placebo recipients were sequenced from samples taken on day 63 after the first injection. Cohort 1b enrolled fewer than 30 adults aged 18-55 years at a single site in Boston, USA, between 29 July and 7 August 2020. As a vaccine, Ad26.COV2.S was a replication-incompetent adenovirus type 26 vector that expressed a prefusion-stabilized SARS-CoV-2 spike protein derived from the original Wuhan strain.

The data stem from a study of Ad26.COV2.S vaccination and SARS-CoV-2 variants (dated by TCRdb to about 2021). Broadly, across the study: Vaccine-arm donors were drawn from COV1001, a multicentre, randomized, double-blind, placebo-controlled phase I-IIa trial of Ad26.COV2.S in healthy adults. Ad26.COV2.S was given intramuscularly at 5x10^10 or 1x10^11 viral particles, as a single shot or as two shots 56 days apart. TCRbeta repertoire sequencing served as the tool for gauging how specific and how broad the SARS-CoV-2-reactive T cell receptors were following Ad26.COV2.S vaccination. The TCR-sequenced set comprised approximately 32 samples: approximately 19 Ad26.COV2.S vaccine recipients, 5 placebo recipients and 8 SARS-CoV-2 convalescent individuals. Trial participants were randomized into five groups of five: low-dose or high-dose Ad26.COV2.S given once or twice, or placebo on both occasions. Blinding of investigators to trial group allocation was maintained during experiments and outcome assessment. The paper's findings and limits, for the study overall: Comparable non-spike TCR breadth was observed between vaccine and placebo recipients, consistent with only spike being contained in the vaccine. After vaccination, substantial breadth of spike-specific CD8+ and CD4+ T cell responses was reported. It was noted by the authors that total T cell responses may have been underestimated by the TCR breadth and depth analyses. The study was not powered for comparison of responses between vaccine doses or regimens. Compared with placebo recipients, Ad26.COV2.S recipients showed higher spike-specific TCR breadth (P = 0.0014).

The starting material was peripheral blood, obtained in a trial of Ad26.COV2.S vaccine versus placebo. In this chain, TRBV2 is recombined with TRBJ2-2; the D gene cannot be named for sure. This clonotype was sampled from a person between 18 and 59 years old who received the Ad26.COV2.S COVID-19 vaccine or a placebo. CDR3 region: CASSEASRSSPGELFF. The nucleotide sequence reads TGTGCCAGCAGTGAAGCCTCGAGGAGTTCGCCCGGGGAGCTGTTTTTT.